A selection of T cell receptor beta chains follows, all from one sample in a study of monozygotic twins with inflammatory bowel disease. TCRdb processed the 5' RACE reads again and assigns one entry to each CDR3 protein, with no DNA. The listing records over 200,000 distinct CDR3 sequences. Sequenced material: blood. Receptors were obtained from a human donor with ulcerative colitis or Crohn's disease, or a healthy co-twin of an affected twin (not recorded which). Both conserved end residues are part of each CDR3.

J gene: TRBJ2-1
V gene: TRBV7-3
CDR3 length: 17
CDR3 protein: CASSLNPGTGGLNEQFF

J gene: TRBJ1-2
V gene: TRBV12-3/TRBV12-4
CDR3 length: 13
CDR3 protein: CASSLFSGNGYTF

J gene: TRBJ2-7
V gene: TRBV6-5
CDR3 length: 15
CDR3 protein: CASSYSTGGLYEQYF

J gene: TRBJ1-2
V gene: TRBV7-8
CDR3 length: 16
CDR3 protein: CASSLVPRATNYGYTF

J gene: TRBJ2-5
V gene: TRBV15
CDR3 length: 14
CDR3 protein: CATSRGRQGETQYF

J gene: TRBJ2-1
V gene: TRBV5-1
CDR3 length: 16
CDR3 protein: CASSPLRQSSYNEQFF

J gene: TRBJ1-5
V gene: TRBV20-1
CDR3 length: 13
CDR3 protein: CSARDRGKQPQHF

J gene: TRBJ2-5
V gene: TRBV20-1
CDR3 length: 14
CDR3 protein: CSAPPGDLQETQYF

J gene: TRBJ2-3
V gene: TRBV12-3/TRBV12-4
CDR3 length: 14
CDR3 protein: CASSPSSGADTQYF

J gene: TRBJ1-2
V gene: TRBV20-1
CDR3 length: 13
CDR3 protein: CSAGEGTIYGYTF

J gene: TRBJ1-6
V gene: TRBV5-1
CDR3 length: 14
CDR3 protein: CASSLEIGNSPLHF

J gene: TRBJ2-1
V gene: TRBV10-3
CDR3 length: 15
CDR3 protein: CAISDWTVRQVGQFF

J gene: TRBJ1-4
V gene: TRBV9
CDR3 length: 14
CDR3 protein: CASSVGVRNEKLFF

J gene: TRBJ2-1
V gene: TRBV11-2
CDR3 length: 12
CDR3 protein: CASSSGGDEQFF

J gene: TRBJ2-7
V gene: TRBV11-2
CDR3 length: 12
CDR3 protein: CASSGGGYEQYF

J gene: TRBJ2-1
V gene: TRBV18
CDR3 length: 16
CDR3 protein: CASSSSTSGFYNEQFF

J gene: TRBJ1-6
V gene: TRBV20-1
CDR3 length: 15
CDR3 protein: CSATDPGSYNSPLHF

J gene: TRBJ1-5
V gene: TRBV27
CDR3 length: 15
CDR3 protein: CASRREGALIQPQHF

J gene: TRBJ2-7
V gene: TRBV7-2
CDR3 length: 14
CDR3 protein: CASSQQGSSYEQYF

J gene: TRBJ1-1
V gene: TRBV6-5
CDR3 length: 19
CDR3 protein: CASSYPPRGGSGGNTEAFF

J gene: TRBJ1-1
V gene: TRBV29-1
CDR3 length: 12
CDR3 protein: CSVEPGGAEAFF

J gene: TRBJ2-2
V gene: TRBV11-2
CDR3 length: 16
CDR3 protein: CASSPPMARGIGELFF

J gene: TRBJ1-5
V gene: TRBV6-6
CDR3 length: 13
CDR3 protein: CASGPISNQPQHF

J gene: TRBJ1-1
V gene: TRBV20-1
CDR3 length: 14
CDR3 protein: CSAPDRAGGTEAFF

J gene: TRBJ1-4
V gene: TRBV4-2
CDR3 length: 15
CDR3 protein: CASSQPGTVNEKLFF

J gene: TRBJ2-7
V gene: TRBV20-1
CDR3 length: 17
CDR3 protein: CSALLKGGASPTYEQYF

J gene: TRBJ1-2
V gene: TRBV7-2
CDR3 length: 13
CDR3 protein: CASSFHSSGGYTF

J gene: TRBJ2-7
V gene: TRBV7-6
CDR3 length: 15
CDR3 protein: CASSPVMGYSYEQYF

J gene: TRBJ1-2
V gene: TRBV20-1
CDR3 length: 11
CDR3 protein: CSARGVYGYTF

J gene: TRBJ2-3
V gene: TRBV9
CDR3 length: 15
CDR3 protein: CASSPGTGERYTQYF

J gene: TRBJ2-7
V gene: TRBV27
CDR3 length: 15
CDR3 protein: CASRRIGTGIYEQYF

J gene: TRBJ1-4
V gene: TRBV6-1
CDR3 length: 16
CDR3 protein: CATLPRQGATNEKLFF